The following is a T cell receptor beta chain sequence with its context. This sample stems from a study of blood T cell repertoires in COVID-19. Study-level background: T cells, B-cell-depleted T cells, or PBMCs supplied cDNA or gDNA.

Trimming removed 6 bases from V and 7 bases from J, with 21 bases in between. Germline V gene data show CDR1 as MDHEN and CDR2 as SYDVKM. CDR3 length: 15 residues. Sequencing was performed with immunoSEQ multiplex PCR; in TCRdb, only in-frame clones are kept and a portion is missing. This sample has 300,000 to 350,000 clones, with about 90% found just once. The sequenced sample consisted of peripheral blood. The receptor was isolated from a woman aged 65 to 85 with COVID-19, enrolled during active disease. The chain is built from TRBV28 and TRBJ1-1; a weak D match, TRBD1 (5 bases). The CDR3 nucleotides read TGTGCCAGCAGAACCCTTTTCACAGGCCGGAATGAAGCTTTCTTT. Protein product: CASRTLFTGRNEAFF.